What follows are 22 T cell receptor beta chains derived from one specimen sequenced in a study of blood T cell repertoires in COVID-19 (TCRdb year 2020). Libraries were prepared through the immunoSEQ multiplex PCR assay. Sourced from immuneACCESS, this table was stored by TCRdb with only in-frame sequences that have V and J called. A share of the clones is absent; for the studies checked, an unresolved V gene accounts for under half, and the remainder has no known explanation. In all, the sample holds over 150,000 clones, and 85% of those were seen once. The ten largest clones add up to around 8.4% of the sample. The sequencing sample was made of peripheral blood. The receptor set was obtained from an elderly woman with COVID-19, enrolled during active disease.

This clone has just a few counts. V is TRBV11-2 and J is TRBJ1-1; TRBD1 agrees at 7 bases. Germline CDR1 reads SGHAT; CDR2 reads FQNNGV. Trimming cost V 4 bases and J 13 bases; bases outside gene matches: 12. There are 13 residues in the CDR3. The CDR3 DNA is TGTGCCAGCAGCTCCGCCGTACAGGGGAGTGTTTTCTTT. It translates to CASSSAVQGSVFF.

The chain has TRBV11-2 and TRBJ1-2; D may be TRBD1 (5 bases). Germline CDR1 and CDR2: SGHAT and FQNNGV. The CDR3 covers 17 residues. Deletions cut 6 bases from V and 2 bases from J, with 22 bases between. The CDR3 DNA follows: TGTGCCAGCAGTTCCTCGAAGGGACTAGTATACAACTATGGCTACACCTTC. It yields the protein CASSSSKGLVYNYGYTF.

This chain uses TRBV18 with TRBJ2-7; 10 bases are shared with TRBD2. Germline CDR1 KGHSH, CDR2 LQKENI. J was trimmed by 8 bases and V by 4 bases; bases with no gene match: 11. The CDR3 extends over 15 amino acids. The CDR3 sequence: CASSRERGGSGKQYF. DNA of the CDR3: TGTGCCAGCTCACGGGAGCGGGGGGGCTCGGGCAAGCAGTACTTC.

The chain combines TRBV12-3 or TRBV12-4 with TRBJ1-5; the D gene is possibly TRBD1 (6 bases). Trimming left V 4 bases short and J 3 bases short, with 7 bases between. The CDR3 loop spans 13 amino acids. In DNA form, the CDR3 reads TGTGCCAGCAGTTCGGGACACAATCAGCCCCAGCATTTT. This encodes CASSSGHNQPQHF.

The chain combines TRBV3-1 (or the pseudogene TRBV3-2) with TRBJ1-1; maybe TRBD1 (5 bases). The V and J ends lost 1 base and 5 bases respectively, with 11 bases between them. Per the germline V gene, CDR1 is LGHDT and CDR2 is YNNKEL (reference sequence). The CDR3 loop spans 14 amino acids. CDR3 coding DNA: TGTGCCAGCAGCCAAGCCCCGGGGGGGACTGAAGCTTTCTTT. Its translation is CASSQAPGGTEAFF.

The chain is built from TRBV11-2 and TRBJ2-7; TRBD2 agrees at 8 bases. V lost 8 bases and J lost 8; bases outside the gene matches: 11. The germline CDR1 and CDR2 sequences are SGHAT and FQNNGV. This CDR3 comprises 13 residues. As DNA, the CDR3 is TGTGCCAGCGCAGGAACGCGGGGGGCGAAGCAGTACTTC. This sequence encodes CASAGTRGAKQYF. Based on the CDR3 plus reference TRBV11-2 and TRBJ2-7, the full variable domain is EAGVAQSPRYKIIEKRQSVAFWCNPISGHATLYWYQQILGQGPKLLIQFQNNGVVDDSQLPKDRFSAERLKGVDSTLKIQPAKLEDSAVYLCASAGTRGAKQYFGPGTRLTVT.

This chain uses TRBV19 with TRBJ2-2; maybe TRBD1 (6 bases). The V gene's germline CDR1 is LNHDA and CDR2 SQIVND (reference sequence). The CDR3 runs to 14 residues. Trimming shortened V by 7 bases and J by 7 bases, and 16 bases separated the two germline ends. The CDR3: CASKGTGFGGELFF. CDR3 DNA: TGTGCCAGTAAGGGCACAGGGTTTGGCGGGGAGCTGTTTTTT. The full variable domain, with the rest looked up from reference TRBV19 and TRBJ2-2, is DGGITQSPKYLFRKEGQNVTLSCEQNLNHDAMYWYRQDPGQGLRLIYYSQIVNDFQKGDIAEGYSVSREKKESFPLTVTSAQKNPTAFYLCASKGTGFGGELFFGEGSRLTVL.

The CDR3 reads CASSPLSRGNEQFF. Here the CDR3 DNA reads TGCGCCAGCAGCCCCCTCTCACGGGGCAATGAGCAGTTCTTC. This chain uses TRBV5-1 with TRBJ2-1, with D tentatively TRBD2 (5 bases). The CDR3 consists of 14 residues. Trimming took off 4 bases at V and 6 bases at J, with 14 bases between the two ends. The germline V gene encodes CDR1 SGHRS and CDR2 YFSETQ.

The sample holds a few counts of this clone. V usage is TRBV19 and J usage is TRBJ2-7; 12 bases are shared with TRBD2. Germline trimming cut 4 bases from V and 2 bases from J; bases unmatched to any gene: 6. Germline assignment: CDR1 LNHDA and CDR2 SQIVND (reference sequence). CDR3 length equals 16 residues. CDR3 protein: CASSTLSSGRAYEQYF. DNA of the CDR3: TGTGCCAGTAGTACCTTATCTAGCGGGAGGGCCTACGAGCAGTACTTC.

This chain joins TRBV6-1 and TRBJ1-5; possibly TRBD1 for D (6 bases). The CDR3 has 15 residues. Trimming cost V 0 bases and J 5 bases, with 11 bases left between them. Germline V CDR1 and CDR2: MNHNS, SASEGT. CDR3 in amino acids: CASSEARAGDQPQHF. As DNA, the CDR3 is TGTGCCAGCAGTGAAGCCAGGGCAGGGGATCAGCCCCAGCATTTT.

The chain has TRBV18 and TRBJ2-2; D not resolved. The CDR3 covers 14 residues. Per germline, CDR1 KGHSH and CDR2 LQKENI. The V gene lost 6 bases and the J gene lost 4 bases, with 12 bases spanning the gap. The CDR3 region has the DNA TGTGCCAGCTCCCCCGGGTCGCGCACCGGGGAGCTGTTTTTT. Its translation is CASSPGSRTGELFF.

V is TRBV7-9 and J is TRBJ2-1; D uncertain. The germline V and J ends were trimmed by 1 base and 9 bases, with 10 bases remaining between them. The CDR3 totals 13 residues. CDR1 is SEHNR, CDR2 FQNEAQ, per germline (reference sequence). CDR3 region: CASSLDLVGEQFF. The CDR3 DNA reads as TGTGCCAGCAGCTTAGACCTAGTCGGTGAGCAGTTCTTC.

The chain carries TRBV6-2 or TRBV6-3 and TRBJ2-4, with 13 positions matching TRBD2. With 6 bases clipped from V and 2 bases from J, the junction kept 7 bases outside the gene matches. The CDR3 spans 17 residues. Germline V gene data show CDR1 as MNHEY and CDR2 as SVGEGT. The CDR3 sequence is CASSFTSGRATKNIQYF. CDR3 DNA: TGTGCCAGCAGCTTCACTAGCGGGAGGGCAACCAAAAACATTCAGTACTTC.

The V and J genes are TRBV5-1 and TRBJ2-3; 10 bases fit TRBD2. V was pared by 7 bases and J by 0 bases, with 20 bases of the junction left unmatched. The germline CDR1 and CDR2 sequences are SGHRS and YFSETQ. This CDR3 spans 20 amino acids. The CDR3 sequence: CASGESSSGRMSTSTDTQYF. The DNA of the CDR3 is TGCGCCAGCGGAGAATCGTCTAGCGGGAGAATGAGTACGAGCACAGATACGCAGTATTTT.

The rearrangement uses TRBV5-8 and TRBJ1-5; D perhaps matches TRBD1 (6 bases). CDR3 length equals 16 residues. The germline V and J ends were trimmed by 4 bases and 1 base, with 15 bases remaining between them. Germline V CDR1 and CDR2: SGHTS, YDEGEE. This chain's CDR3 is CASSLRRGGSNQPQHF. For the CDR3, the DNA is TGTGCCAGCAGCCTTCGCAGGGGAGGGAGCAATCAGCCCCAGCATTTT.

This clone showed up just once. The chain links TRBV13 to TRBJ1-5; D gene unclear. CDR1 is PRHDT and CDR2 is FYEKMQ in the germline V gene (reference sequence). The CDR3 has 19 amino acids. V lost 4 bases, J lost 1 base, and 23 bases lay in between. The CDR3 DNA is TGTGCCAGCAGCTCCCTCCCGGCAGAGGTAGTTTCAAGCAATCAGCCCCAGCATTTT. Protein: CASSSLPAEVVSSNQPQHF.

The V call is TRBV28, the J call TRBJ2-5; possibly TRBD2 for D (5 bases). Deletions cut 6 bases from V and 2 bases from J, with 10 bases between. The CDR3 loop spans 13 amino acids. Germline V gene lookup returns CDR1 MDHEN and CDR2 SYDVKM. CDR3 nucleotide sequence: TGTGCCAGCAGGGCCGGGATTCAAGAGACCCAGTACTTC. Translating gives CASRAGIQETQYF.

The CDR3 coding sequence is TGTGCCAGCAGTCCGGGGGGGTACCAAGAGACCCAGTACTTC. This encodes CASSPGGYQETQYF. The V and J genes are TRBV6-5 and TRBJ2-5, with TRBD2 identical over 8 bases. V lost 5 bases to trimming and J lost 0 bases; unmatched junction nucleotides: 2. This CDR3 has 14 residues. The V gene's germline CDR1 is MNHEY and CDR2 SVGAGI.

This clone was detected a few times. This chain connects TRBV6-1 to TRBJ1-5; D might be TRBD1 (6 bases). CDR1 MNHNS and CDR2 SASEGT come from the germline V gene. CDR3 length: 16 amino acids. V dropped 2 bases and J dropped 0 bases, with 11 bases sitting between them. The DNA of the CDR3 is TGTGCCAGCAGTGAAAGGACAGCCCCTAGCAATCAGCCCCAGCATTTT. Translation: CASSERTAPSNQPQHF.

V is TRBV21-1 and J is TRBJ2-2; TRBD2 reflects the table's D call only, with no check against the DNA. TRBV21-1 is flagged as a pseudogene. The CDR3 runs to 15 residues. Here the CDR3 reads CASSSGSKNTGELFF. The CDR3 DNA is TGTGCCAGCAGCTCGGGTAGTAAGAACACCGGGGAGCTGTTTTTT.

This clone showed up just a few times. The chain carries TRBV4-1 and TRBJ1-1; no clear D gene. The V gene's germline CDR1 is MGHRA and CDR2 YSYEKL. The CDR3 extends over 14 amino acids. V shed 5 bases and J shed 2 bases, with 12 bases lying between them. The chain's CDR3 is CASSDRDSNTEAFF. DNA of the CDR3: TGCGCCAGCAGCGACCGGGATTCCAACACTGAAGCTTTCTTT.

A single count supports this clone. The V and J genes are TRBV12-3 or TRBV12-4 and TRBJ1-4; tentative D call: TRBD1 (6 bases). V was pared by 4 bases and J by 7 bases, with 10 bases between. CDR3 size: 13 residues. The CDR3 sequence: CASSSARGEKLFF. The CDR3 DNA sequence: TGTGCCAGCAGTTCCGCCAGGGGTGAAAAACTGTTTTTT.